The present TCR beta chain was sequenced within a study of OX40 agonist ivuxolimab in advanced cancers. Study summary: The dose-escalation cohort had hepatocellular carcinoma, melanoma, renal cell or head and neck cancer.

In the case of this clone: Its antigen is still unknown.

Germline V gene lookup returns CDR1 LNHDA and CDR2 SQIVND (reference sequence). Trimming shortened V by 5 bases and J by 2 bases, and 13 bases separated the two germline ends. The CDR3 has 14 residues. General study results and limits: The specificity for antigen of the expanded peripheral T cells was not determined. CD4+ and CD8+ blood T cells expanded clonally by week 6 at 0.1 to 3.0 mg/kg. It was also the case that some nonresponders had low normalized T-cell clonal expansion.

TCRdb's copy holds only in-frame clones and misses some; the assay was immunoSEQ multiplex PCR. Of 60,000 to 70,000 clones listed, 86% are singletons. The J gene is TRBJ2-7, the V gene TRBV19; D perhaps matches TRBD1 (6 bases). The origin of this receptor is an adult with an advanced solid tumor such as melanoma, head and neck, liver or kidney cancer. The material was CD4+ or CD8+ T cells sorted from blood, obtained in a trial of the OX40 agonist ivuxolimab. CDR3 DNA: TGTGCCAGTAGTGAAGGGGGTTGGACCTACGAGCAGTACTTC. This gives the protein CASSEGGWTYEQYF.